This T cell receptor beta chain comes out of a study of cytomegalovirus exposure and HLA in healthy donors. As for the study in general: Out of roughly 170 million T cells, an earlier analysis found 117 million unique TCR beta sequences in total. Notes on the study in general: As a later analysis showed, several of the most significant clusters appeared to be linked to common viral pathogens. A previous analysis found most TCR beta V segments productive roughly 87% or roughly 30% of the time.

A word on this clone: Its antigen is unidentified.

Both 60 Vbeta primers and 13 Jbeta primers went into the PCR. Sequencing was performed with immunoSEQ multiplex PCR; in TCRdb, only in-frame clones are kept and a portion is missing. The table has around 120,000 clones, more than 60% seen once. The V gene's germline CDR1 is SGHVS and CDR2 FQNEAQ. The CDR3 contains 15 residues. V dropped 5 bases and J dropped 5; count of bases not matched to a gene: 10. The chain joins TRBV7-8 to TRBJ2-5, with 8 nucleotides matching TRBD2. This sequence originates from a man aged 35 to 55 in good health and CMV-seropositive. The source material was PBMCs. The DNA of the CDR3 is TGTGCCAGCAGCGGAGTTGGACTAGCCCGCGAGACCCAGTACTTC. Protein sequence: CASSGVGLARETQYF.